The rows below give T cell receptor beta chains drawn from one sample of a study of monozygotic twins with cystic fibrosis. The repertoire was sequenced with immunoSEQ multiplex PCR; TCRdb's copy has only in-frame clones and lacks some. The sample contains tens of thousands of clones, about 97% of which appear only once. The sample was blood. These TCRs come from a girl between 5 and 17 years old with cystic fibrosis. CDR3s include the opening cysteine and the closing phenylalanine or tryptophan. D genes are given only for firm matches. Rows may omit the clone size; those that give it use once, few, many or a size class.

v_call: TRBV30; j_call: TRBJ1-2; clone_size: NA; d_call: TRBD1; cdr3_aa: CAGDRGYGYTF; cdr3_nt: TGTGCCGGGGACAGGGGGTATGGCTACACCTTC
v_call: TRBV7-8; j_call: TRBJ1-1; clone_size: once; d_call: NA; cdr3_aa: CASSLVEGLTEAFF; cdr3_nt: TGTGCCAGCAGCTTAGTTGAGGGGCTTACTGAAGCTTTCTTT
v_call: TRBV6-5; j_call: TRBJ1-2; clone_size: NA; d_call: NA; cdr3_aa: CASSYPHGTGYTF; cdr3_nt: TGTGCCAGCAGTTACCCACATGGCACTGGCTACACCTTC
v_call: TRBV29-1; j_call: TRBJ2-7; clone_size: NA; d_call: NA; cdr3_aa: CSVEGQGGYEQYF; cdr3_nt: TGCAGCGTTGAGGGGCAGGGAGGCTACGAGCAGTACTTC
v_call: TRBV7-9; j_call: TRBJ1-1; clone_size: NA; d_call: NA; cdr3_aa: CASSRGAASVMTEAFF; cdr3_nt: TGTGCCAGCAGCCGGGGGGCCGCCTCGGTCATGACTGAAGCTTTCTTT
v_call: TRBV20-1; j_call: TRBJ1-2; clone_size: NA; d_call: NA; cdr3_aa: CSASLNYGYTF; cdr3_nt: TGCAGTGCTAGCCTGAACTATGGCTACACCTTC
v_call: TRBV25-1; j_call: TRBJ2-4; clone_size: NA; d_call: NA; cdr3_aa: CASSSRDQAKNIQYF; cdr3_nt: TGTGCCAGCAGCTCCCGAGATCAAGCCAAAAACATTCAGTACTTC
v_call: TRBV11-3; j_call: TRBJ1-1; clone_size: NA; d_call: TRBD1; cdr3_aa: CASSPTGYTEAFF; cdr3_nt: TGTGCCAGCAGCCCGACAGGGTATACTGAAGCTTTCTTT
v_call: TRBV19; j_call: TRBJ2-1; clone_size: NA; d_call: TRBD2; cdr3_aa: CASRSGTSGILGDEQFF; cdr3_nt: TGTGCCAGTAGAAGCGGGACTAGCGGGATCTTGGGCGATGAGCAGTTCTTC
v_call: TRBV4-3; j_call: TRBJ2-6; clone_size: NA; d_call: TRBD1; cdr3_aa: CASSQQHTGTGFTGANVLTF; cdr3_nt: TGCGCCAGCAGCCAACAACATACCGGGACAGGGTTTACTGGGGCCAACGTCCTGACTTTC
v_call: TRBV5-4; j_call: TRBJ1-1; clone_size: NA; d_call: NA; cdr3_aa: CASSIVQNTEAFF; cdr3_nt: TGTGCCAGCAGCATCGTCCAGAACACTGAAGCTTTCTTT
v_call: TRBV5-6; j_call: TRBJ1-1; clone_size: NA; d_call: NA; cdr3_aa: CASRTLRGAKTEAFF; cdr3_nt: TGTGCCAGCAGGACCTTACGAGGGGCGAAAACTGAAGCTTTCTTT
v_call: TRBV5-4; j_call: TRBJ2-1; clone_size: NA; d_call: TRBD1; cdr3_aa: CASSDRASGRSYNEQFF; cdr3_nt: TGTGCCAGCAGCGACAGGGCGAGCGGACGCTCCTACAATGAGCAGTTCTTC
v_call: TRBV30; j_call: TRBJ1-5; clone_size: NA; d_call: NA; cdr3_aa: CAWSVQAGQPQHF; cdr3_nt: TGTGCCTGGAGTGTACAGGCGGGTCAGCCCCAGCATTTT
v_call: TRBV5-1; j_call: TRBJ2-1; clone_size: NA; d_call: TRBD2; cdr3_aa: CASSLLAANYNNEQFF; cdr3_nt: TGCGCCAGCAGCTTGCTAGCGGCGAACTACAACAATGAGCAGTTCTTC